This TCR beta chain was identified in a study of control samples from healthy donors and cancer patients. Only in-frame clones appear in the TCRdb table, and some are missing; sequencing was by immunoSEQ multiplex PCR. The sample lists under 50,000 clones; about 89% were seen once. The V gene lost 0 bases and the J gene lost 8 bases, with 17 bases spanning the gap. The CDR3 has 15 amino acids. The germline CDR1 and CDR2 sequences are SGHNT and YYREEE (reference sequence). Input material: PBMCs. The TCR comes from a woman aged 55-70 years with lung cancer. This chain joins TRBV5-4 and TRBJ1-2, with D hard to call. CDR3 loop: CASSLVSAGPKGYTF. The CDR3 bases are TGTGCCAGCAGCTTGGTCTCGGCGGGTCCCAAAGGCTACACCTTC.